What follows are 25 T cell receptor beta chains derived from one specimen sequenced in a study of regulatory T cells in long-lasting Graves disease. The time point: newly diagnosed GD, antithyroid drugs for less than 3 months. TCR sequences were obtained from RNA taken from PBMCs. Construction of the TCR beta libraries employed iRepertoire HTBI primers in conjunction with Arm-PCR of CDR3 regions. TCRdb fed the multiplex PCR reads into MiXCR, producing one record per CDR3 protein. The repertoire has under 400,000 distinct CDR3 sequences, around 17% of them found once; the top ten carry about 27%. This same sample was also part of a study on T cells in Graves' hyperthyroidism and ophthalmopathy.

Source: peripheral blood mononuclear cells (PBMCs), taken at new diagnosis, from a patient treated with antithyroid drugs. Receptors were obtained from a man aged 35 to 55 with Graves disease.

This clonotype was picked up many times. V is TRBV6-5 and J is TRBJ2-7; D is perhaps TRBD1 (6 bases). Germline CDR1 and CDR2: MNHEY and SVGAGI. V was trimmed by 0 bases and J by 4 bases, leaving 10 bases between them. There are 14 residues in the CDR3. CDR3 sequence reads: CASSYSPGQYEQYF. CDR3 coding DNA: TGTGCCAGCAGTTACTCTCCTGGACAGTACGAGCAGTACTTC.

The chain joins TRBV12-3 or TRBV12-4 to TRBJ2-3; TRBD2 might be the D (6 bases). CDR3 size: 17 residues. Trimming took off 3 bases at V and 1 base at J, with 17 bases between the two ends. The CDR3 region has the DNA TGTGCCAGCAGTTTTTATTTGGCGGGGCTGGGCACAGATACGCAGTATTTT. Translation: CASSFYLAGLGTDTQYF.

The sample holds a few counts of this clonotype. Without the conserved terminal phenylalanine or tryptophan, this CDR3 likely stems from a read error. This rearrangement joins TRBV2 to TRBJ1-5; 7 bases align to TRBD1. Germline V gene lookup returns CDR1 SNHLY and CDR2 FYNNEI. The J segment lost 0 bases and the V segment lost 6 bases, leaving 8 bases of the junction unmatched. There are 16 residues in the CDR3. CDR3: CASRLSWTGSNQPQHS. The CDR3 DNA sequence: TGTGCCAGCAGACTTTCTTGGACAGGTAGCAATCAGCCCCAGCATTCT.

This clonotype was seen repeatedly, ten times or more. The rearrangement uses TRBV11-1 and TRBJ2-7; a possible D gene is TRBD1 (6 bases). This CDR3 has 13 residues. Germline V gives CDR1 SGHAT, CDR2 FQDESV (reference sequence). Trimming cost V 6 bases and J 2 bases, with 11 bases left between them. The CDR3 is CASRRTATYEQYF. CDR3 nucleotides: TGTGCCAGCAGGCGGACAGCCACCTACGAGCAGTACTTC.

This clonotype came up a few times. This chain links TRBV7-9 with TRBJ2-3; D gene ambiguous. The germline V and J ends were trimmed by 5 bases and 2 bases, with 8 bases remaining between them. CDR3 length: 13 amino acids. CDR1 and CDR2 (germline): SEHNR, FQNEAQ (reference sequence). The CDR3 spells CASSAFNTDTQYF. The CDR3 DNA is TGTGCCAGCAGCGCATTTAACACAGATACGCAGTATTTT. The entire variable domain, with the rest obtained from reference TRBV7-9 and TRBJ2-3, is as follows: DTGVSQNPRHKITKRGQNVTFRCDPISEHNRLYWYRQTLGQGPEFLTYFQNEAQLEKSRLLSDRFSAERPKGSFSTLEIQRTEQGDSAMYLCASSAFNTDTQYFGPGTRLTVL.

V is TRBV20-1 and J is TRBJ1-1; no clear D gene. This CDR3 has 13 residues. Germline values: CDR1 DFQATT, CDR2 SNEGSKA (reference sequence). V lost 3 bases and J lost 4, with 12 bases in between. CDR3 bases: TGCAGTGCTAGCCCCAACGCGGGCACTGAAGCTTTCTTT. Protein: CSASPNAGTEAFF.

This clonotype was seen at least ten times. V gene TRBV29-1 combines with J gene TRBJ2-3; maybe TRBD2 (5 bases). This CDR3 spans 14 amino acids. V dropped 5 bases and J dropped 2 bases, with 14 bases sitting between them. Germline loops: CDR1 SQVTM, CDR2 ANQGSEA. The CDR3 here is CSVRSRRVTDTQYF. In nucleotides, the CDR3 is TGCAGCGTTCGATCGAGGCGGGTCACAGATACGCAGTATTTT.

This clonotype was observed at least ten times. The genes are TRBV6-1 and TRBJ1-2; no definite D call. This CDR3 region has 13 residues. Trimming removed 6 bases at V and 8 bases at J, with 16 bases between. Germline lookup yields CDR1 MNHNS and CDR2 SASEGT. CDR3 region: CASRELGFSGYTF. CDR3 coding DNA: TGTGCCAGCAGGGAATTAGGGTTCAGCGGCTACACCTTC.

This clonotype was detected a few times. V and J are TRBV5-1 and TRBJ2-5; D is uncertain. The CDR3 consists of 15 residues. The V and J ends lost 0 bases and 5 bases respectively, with 14 bases between them. The V gene's germline CDR1 is SGHRS and CDR2 YFSETQ. CDR3 nucleotide sequence: TGCGCCAGCAGCTTGGTTTCCTCATCCACCGAGACCCAGTACTTC. This codes for CASSLVSSSTETQYF. Using reference TRBV5-1 and TRBJ2-5 for the parts outside the CDR3, the full variable domain is KAGVTQTPRYLIKTRGQQVTLSCSPISGHRSVSWYQQTPGQGLQFLFEYFSETQRNKGNFPGRFSGRQFSNSRSEMNVSTLELGDSALYLCASSLVSSSTETQYFGPGTRLLVL.

There are a few counts of this clonotype. This sequence joins TRBV18 and TRBJ2-2; 7 nucleotides match TRBD1. The CDR3 has 15 residues. Germline V gives CDR1 KGHSH, CDR2 LQKENI. V shed 6 bases and J 0 bases; nucleotides not matched to a gene: 4. CDR3 DNA: TGTGCCAGCTCGCAAGGACAGGCGAACACCGGGGAGCTGTTTTTT. Translation: CASSQGQANTGELFF.

This clonotype appeared a single time. A much larger clone sits a single nucleotide away, making a read error possible. The gene calls are TRBV7-9 and TRBJ2-7; 10 bases are a match to TRBD2. The CDR3 extends over 15 amino acids. The germline V gene encodes CDR1 SEHNR and CDR2 FQNEAQ (reference sequence). J was trimmed by 7 bases and V by 5 bases; bases with no gene match: 11. The CDR3 loop reads CASSERGGQGNEQYF. The CDR3 DNA is TGTGCCAGCAGCGAGCGGGGGGGCCAGGGGAATGAGCAGTACTTC.

In its sample, this clonotype was seen many times. The chain recombines TRBV2 with TRBJ2-5; 10 nucleotides match TRBD1. The CDR3 is made up of 14 amino acids. CDR1 and CDR2 from the germline V gene are SNHLY and FYNNEI. Unmatched junction bases numbered 6, after V lost 7 bases and J lost 4 bases. The CDR3 DNA sequence: TGTGCCAGCAAGATGACAGGGGGCGCAGAGACCCAGTACTTC. It is translated as CASKMTGGAETQYF.

This clonotype was detected many times. V is TRBV6-5 and J is TRBJ2-7; TRBD1 might be the D (6 bases). This CDR3 has 15 amino acids. V lost 2 bases to trimming and J lost 2 bases, with 13 bases between them. Germline CDR1 and CDR2: MNHEY and SVGAGI. The CDR3 loop reads CASSYLPAGAYEQYF. In nucleotides, the CDR3 is TGTGCCAGCAGTTACCTTCCGGCAGGGGCCTACGAGCAGTACTTC.

At least ten counts were recorded for this clonotype. The rearrangement uses TRBV5-6 and TRBJ1-4; 7 nucleotides match TRBD1. V shed 1 base and J 8 bases; nucleotides not matched to a gene: 20. The germline V gene encodes CDR1 SGHDT and CDR2 YYEEEE. The CDR3 length is 19 residues. The CDR3: CASSLFTGTEGMISEKLFF. CDR3 DNA: TGTGCCAGCAGCTTGTTTACCGGGACAGAGGGGATGATAAGCGAAAAACTGTTTTTT.

This clonotype was counted at least ten times. J is TRBJ1-2 and V is TRBV4-1, with D maybe TRBD1 (5 bases). CDR1 is MGHRA, CDR2 YSYEKL, per germline. The CDR3 is 14 residues long. V was pared by 0 bases and J by 8 bases, with 13 bases between. The CDR3 nucleotides read TGCGCCAGCAGCCAAGATCTTAGGGGCATAGGCTACACCTTC. Amino acid sequence: CASSQDLRGIGYTF.

The table lists this clonotype with a few counts. This chain connects TRBV5-6 to TRBJ1-6; TRBD1 might be the D (6 bases). From germline, CDR1 is SGHDT and CDR2 YYEEEE. Deletions cut 1 base from V and 3 bases from J, with 8 bases between. The CDR3 runs to 15 residues. CDR3 amino acids: CASSLPGDYNSPLHF. DNA of the CDR3: TGTGCCAGCAGCTTGCCAGGGGACTATAATTCACCCCTCCACTTT.

With regard to this clonotype: With a much larger clone just one base away, this may be a read error. This rearrangement joins TRBV12-3 or TRBV12-4 to TRBJ1-1; 8 nucleotides match TRBD1. Trimming took 7 bases from V and 3 from J; bases not matched to a gene: 7. The CDR3 totals 14 residues. CDR3 sequence: CASTSGQGDTEAFF. The CDR3 DNA sequence: TGTGCCAGCACCTCCGGACAGGGAGACACTGAAGCTTTCTTT.

This clonotype was seen more than once but under ten times. This rearrangement joins TRBV5-1 to TRBJ2-6; D uncertain. The V end was cut by 1 base, the J end by 0 bases, with 14 bases between. Per germline, CDR1 SGHRS and CDR2 YFSETQ. This CDR3 has 18 amino acids. The CDR3 region has the DNA TGCGCCAGCAGCTTGTATTTTGAGAGCGACTCTGGGGCCAACGTCCTGACTTTC. Its protein product is CASSLYFESDSGANVLTF.

This clonotype came up many times. This chain connects TRBV5-1 to TRBJ2-5; 7 bases map to TRBD1. CDR1 and CDR2 (germline): SGHRS, YFSETQ. V lost 3 bases and J lost 2; bases outside the gene matches: 7. The CDR3 has 15 amino acids. The CDR3 loop is CASSYAGTAQETQYF. For the CDR3, the DNA is TGCGCCAGCAGCTATGCCGGGACAGCTCAAGAGACCCAGTACTTC.

V is TRBV27 and J is TRBJ2-2; D ambiguous. The germline gives CDR1 MNHEY, CDR2 SMNVEV (reference sequence). The CDR3 has 14 residues. The germline V and J ends were trimmed by 6 bases and 6 bases, with 14 bases remaining between them. CDR3 sequence (DNA): TGTGCCAGCAGACTTAGTCGGGTTTCCGGGGAGCTGTTTTTT. This encodes CASRLSRVSGELFF.

This clonotype was picked up a small number of times. The chain carries TRBV5-6 and TRBJ1-2; D might be TRBD1 (6 bases). The CDR3 is 15 amino acids. CDR1 and CDR2 from the germline V gene are SGHDT and YYEEEE. The V end lost 1 base, the J end lost 0 bases, and 10 bases lay between the germline ends. The CDR3 DNA follows: TGTGCCAGCAGCTTGTTGACAGGTGCTAACTATGGCTACACCTTC. Translation gives CASSLLTGANYGYTF.

This chain joins TRBV12-5 and TRBJ1-5, with no clear D. This CDR3 comprises 17 residues. The germline CDR1 and CDR2 sequences are LGHNT and FRNRAP. V was shortened by 1 base and J by 0 bases, with 13 bases between the two germline ends. CDR3 residues: CASGLEGRPTSNQPQHF. CDR3 in DNA: TGTGCTAGTGGTTTGGAAGGACGGCCCACTAGCAATCAGCCCCAGCATTTT.

V and J are TRBV11-2 and TRBJ2-3, with 7 bases that match TRBD2. CDR1 is SGHAT, CDR2 FQNNGV, per germline. CDR3 length: 18 residues. With 3 bases clipped from V and 1 base from J, the junction kept 13 bases outside the gene matches. For the CDR3, the DNA is TGTGCCAGCAGCTTCCGGGGGGATCGACCTACCGGCACAGATACGCAGTATTTT. Translation: CASSFRGDRPTGTDTQYF.

This clonotype was picked up a small number of times. This chain uses TRBV7-9 with TRBJ2-7; possible D gene TRBD1, 5 bases. CDR1 is SEHNR and CDR2 is FQNEAQ in the germline V gene (reference sequence). V lost 5 bases and J 7 bases, leaving 12 bases between the germline ends. The CDR3 is 12 residues long. As DNA, the CDR3 is TGTGCCAGCAGCGTGGGGCCCCGAGAGCAGTACTTC. Translated: CASSVGPREQYF.

The J gene is TRBJ2-3, the V gene TRBV4-2, with D unclear. CDR1 LGHNA and CDR2 YNFKEQ come from the germline V gene. The CDR3 runs to 13 residues. Trimming cost V 4 bases and J 9 bases, with 14 bases left between them. The CDR3 region is CASSPRTGDTQYF. The CDR3 DNA is TGTGCCAGCAGCCCCCGGACCGGAGACACGCAGTATTTT.